What follows are 32 T cell receptor beta chains derived from one specimen sequenced in a study of blood T cell repertoires in COVID-19. Sequenced by immunoSEQ multiplex PCR; TCRdb stores in-frame clones only, minus some. The sample lists 100,000 to 150,000 clones, 85% to 90% occurring once. Sequenced: peripheral blood. The receptors derive from a man aged 50-59 years with acute or convalescent COVID-19.

The chain couples TRBV6-6 to TRBJ1-6; a possible D gene is TRBD1 (6 bases). The germline V gene has CDR1 MNHNY and CDR2 SVGAGI (reference sequence). The CDR3 has 12 residues. Trimming stripped 7 bases from V and 10 bases from J, with 11 bases between. The DNA of the CDR3 is TGTGCCAGCAAACAGGGTGGATCACCCCTCCACTTT. It translates to CASKQGGSPLHF.

V is TRBV2 and J is TRBJ1-5; D is ambiguous. V dropped 3 bases and J dropped 2 bases, with 5 bases sitting between them. In germline, CDR1 is SNHLY, CDR2 FYNNEI. The CDR3 length is 13 residues. CDR3 sequence: CASSDLRNQPQHF. DNA for the CDR3: TGTGCCAGCAGTGACCTTCGCAATCAGCCCCAGCATTTT.

This clone was detected a few times. The chain combines TRBV12-3 or TRBV12-4 with TRBJ2-1; 9 nucleotides line up with TRBD2. The trim removed 3 bases at V and 7 bases at J, leaving 1 base unmatched. This CDR3 is built from 13 residues. The CDR3 protein is CASSLTSGNEQFF. The CDR3, as DNA: TGTGCCAGCAGTTTGACTAGCGGAAATGAGCAGTTCTTC.

The V call is TRBV4-2, the J call TRBJ1-6; D is uncertain. The CDR3 covers 15 residues. Trimming cost V 2 bases and J 7 bases, with 12 bases left between them. In germline, CDR1 is LGHNA, CDR2 YNFKEQ. CDR3 in DNA: TGTGCCAGCAGCCAACTCCGGGGTTCCAATTCACCCCTCCACTTT. Residues: CASSQLRGSNSPLHF.

The genes are TRBV3-1 (or the pseudogene TRBV3-2) and TRBJ2-6; tentative D call: TRBD1 (6 bases). V gave up 1 base and J gave up 2 bases, with 9 bases separating them. Germline V gene sequence: CDR1 LGHDT, CDR2 YNNKEL (reference sequence). CDR3 size: 16 residues. CDR3 loop: CASSQGPGAGANVLTF. The DNA for the CDR3 is TGTGCCAGCAGCCAAGGTCCAGGGGCTGGGGCCAACGTCCTGACTTTC.

The CDR3 DNA is TGTGCCAGCAGCGTAGACAGTTCGCAAGAGACCCAGTACTTC. Translation: CASSVDSSQETQYF. The J gene is TRBJ2-5, the V gene TRBV9; D is ambiguous. Trimming took 0 bases from V and 2 from J, leaving 8 bases between them. The germline CDR1 and CDR2 sequences are SGDLS and YYNGEE. The CDR3 extends over 14 amino acids.

The V gene is TRBV5-4, the J gene TRBJ2-3, with 8 bases aligning to TRBD2. J gave up 6 bases and V 1 base, and 7 bases lay outside the gene matches. Per the germline V gene, CDR1 is SGHNT and CDR2 is YYREEE (reference sequence). This CDR3 contains 15 residues. The CDR3: CASSLRAGGADTQYF. The CDR3 DNA reads TGTGCCAGCAGCTTGAGGGCGGGAGGAGCGGATACGCAGTATTTT.

The J gene is TRBJ2-7, the V gene TRBV11-2; 7 bases align to TRBD2. The CDR3 totals 14 residues. The J segment lost 0 bases and the V segment lost 8 bases, leaving 7 bases of the junction unmatched. Germline loops: CDR1 SGHAT, CDR2 FQNNGV. CDR3 residues: CASRLAGVSYEQYF. CDR3 nucleotide sequence: TGTGCCAGCCGACTTGCGGGAGTCTCCTACGAGCAGTACTTC.

The gene calls are TRBV28 and TRBJ2-5, with D uncertain. Trimming left V 4 bases short and J 1 base short, with 10 bases between. Germline V CDR1 and CDR2: MDHEN, SYDVKM. The CDR3 runs to 14 residues. CDR3 nucleotides: TGTGCCAGCAGTTCCCCCGGGTTCCAAGAGACCCAGTACTTC. Residues: CASSSPGFQETQYF.

This chain joins TRBV10-3 and TRBJ2-7; perhaps TRBD1 as D (6 bases). The V gene's germline CDR1 is ENHRY and CDR2 SYGVKD. CDR3 length: 14 amino acids. Trimming removed 6 bases at V and 0 bases at J, with 12 bases between. The chain's CDR3 is CAIRTGQFSYEQYF. The DNA for the CDR3 is TGTGCCATCAGGACCGGACAGTTCTCCTACGAGCAGTACTTC.

The chain carries TRBV5-6 and TRBJ2-2; TRBD1 is a possible D gene (5 bases). The germline V and J ends were trimmed by 7 bases and 9 bases, with 16 bases remaining between them. Germline V gene data show CDR1 as SGHDT and CDR2 as YYEEEE. This CDR3 has 13 amino acids. CDR3 in amino acids: CASFPQGARELFF. The CDR3, as DNA: TGTGCCAGCTTCCCCCAGGGTGCCAGGGAGCTGTTTTTT.

The chain has TRBV7-9 and TRBJ2-7; no clear D. V was shortened by 6 bases and J by 0 bases, with 6 bases between the two germline ends. In germline, CDR1 is SEHNR, CDR2 FQNEAQ (reference sequence). The CDR3 contains 12 residues. Here the CDR3 DNA reads TGTGCCAGCAGTTCGAGCTCCTACGAGCAGTACTTC. Amino acid sequence: CASSSSSYEQYF. The whole variable domain, filled in from reference TRBV7-9 and TRBJ2-7, reads DTGVSQNPRHKITKRGQNVTFRCDPISEHNRLYWYRQTLGQGPEFLTYFQNEAQLEKSRLLSDRFSAERPKGSFSTLEIQRTEQGDSAMYLCASSSSSYEQYFGPGTRLTVT.

The chain carries TRBV4-3 and TRBJ2-5; D call uncertain. The V end lost 0 bases, the J end lost 4 bases, and 6 bases lay between the germline ends. This CDR3 is built from 13 residues. Germline V gene sequence: CDR1 LGHNA, CDR2 YSLEER. In DNA form, the CDR3 reads TGCGCCAGCAGCCAAGAGTCCGGAGAGACCCAGTACTTC. Translating it yields CASSQESGETQYF.

This chain links TRBV2 with TRBJ1-3; 7 nucleotides agree with TRBD1. J was trimmed by 0 bases and V by 8 bases; bases with no gene match: 7. The V gene's germline CDR1 is SNHLY and CDR2 FYNNEI. The CDR3 has 15 residues. In DNA, the CDR3 is TGTGCCAGCTCGCGGGGACAGAGCTCTGGAAACACCATATATTTT. It specifies CASSRGQSSGNTIYF.

V is TRBV18 and J is TRBJ1-2; a possible D gene is TRBD1 (5 bases). V lost 0 bases, J lost 0 bases, and 11 bases lay in between. The CDR3 has 16 residues. Looked up from germline, CDR1 is KGHSH and CDR2 is LQKENI. The CDR3 loop is CASSPPKDTTNYGYTF. CDR3 coding DNA: TGTGCCAGCTCACCACCCAAGGACACCACTAACTATGGCTACACCTTC.

This clone was picked up one time. CDR3 bases: TGTGCCAGCTCACTATTTACTAGCGGAACGTTCACAGATACGCAGTATTTT. The encoded protein is CASSLFTSGTFTDTQYF. The chain combines TRBV18 with TRBJ2-3, with 8 bases matching TRBD2. The CDR3 length is 17 residues. V lost 4 bases to trimming and J lost 2 bases; unmatched junction nucleotides: 11. Per the germline V gene, CDR1 is KGHSH and CDR2 is LQKENI.

The sample holds one count of this clone. The V call is TRBV19, the J call TRBJ2-2, with TRBD1 identical over 10 bases. CDR3 length: 17 residues. Germline V gene data show CDR1 as LNHDA and CDR2 as SQIVND (reference sequence). Trimming removed 5 bases from V and 3 bases from J; junction bases left unmatched: 9. The CDR3 loop reads CASSPRGGTGDTGELFF. The CDR3 nucleotides read TGTGCCAGTAGTCCCCGGGGTGGGACAGGGGACACCGGGGAGCTGTTTTTT.

The gene calls are TRBV5-1 and TRBJ2-1; 7 nucleotides agree with TRBD2. The germline gives CDR1 SGHRS, CDR2 YFSETQ. V gave up 0 bases and J gave up 5 bases; unmatched junction bases: 2. The CDR3 loop spans 14 amino acids. The CDR3 loop reads CASSLGAGNNEQFF. The DNA of the CDR3 is TGCGCCAGCAGCTTGGGAGCGGGGAACAATGAGCAGTTCTTC.

This chain connects TRBV5-4 to TRBJ2-7; weak D call: TRBD1 (5 bases). The CDR3 extends over 13 amino acids. V lost 0 bases and J lost 3, with 7 bases in between. The germline V gene encodes CDR1 SGHNT and CDR2 YYREEE (reference sequence). In DNA, the CDR3 is TGTGCCAGCAGCTTGGACAGGATCTACGAGCAGTACTTC. It is translated as CASSLDRIYEQYF.

V usage is TRBV12-5 and J usage is TRBJ1-5; D remains ambiguous. The germline gives CDR1 LGHNT, CDR2 FRNRAP. CDR3 length equals 15 residues. V gave up 5 bases and J gave up 7 bases, with 18 bases separating them. The CDR3 region has the DNA TGTGCTAGTGGTCTCGGAGCCGGGGAGGGACAGCCCCAGCATTTT. It yields the protein CASGLGAGEGQPQHF.

J is TRBJ1-2 and V is TRBV7-9; 9 nucleotides line up with TRBD1. V shed 1 base and J 11 bases; nucleotides not matched to a gene: 8. Germline assignment: CDR1 SEHNR and CDR2 FQNEAQ (reference sequence). The CDR3 runs to 14 residues. The DNA of the CDR3 is TGTGCCAGCAGCTTAGAGAGGGACAGGGTTAAGTACACCTTC. Translation: CASSLERDRVKYTF. Using reference TRBV7-9 and TRBJ1-2 for the parts outside the CDR3, the full variable domain is DTGVSQNPRHKITKRGQNVTFRCDPISEHNRLYWYRQTLGQGPEFLTYFQNEAQLEKSRLLSDRFSAERPKGSFSTLEIQRTEQGDSAMYLCASSLERDRVKYTFGSGTRLTVV.

As regards this clone: A read error may account for a junction end that differs from germline. The gene calls are TRBV27 and TRBJ2-7; 9 nucleotides align to TRBD2. This CDR3 spans 13 amino acids. From germline, CDR1 is MNHEY and CDR2 SMNVEV (reference sequence). CDR3 amino acids: CTSALAGSYEQYF. CDR3 bases: TGTACCAGTGCGCTAGCGGGATCCTACGAGCAGTACTTC.

The DNA of the CDR3 is TGCAGCGCCCTGGCGAGGGGCGGGATCTCCTACGAGCAGTACTTC. This translates into CSALARGGISYEQYF. This chain joins TRBV29-1 and TRBJ2-7, with D perhaps TRBD2 (6 bases). Trimming shortened V by 7 bases and J by 0 bases, and 19 bases separated the two germline ends. The CDR3 sequence is 15 residues long. In germline, CDR1 is SQVTM, CDR2 ANQGSEA.

This clone was found once. The chain recombines TRBV7-9 with TRBJ1-1; TRBD1 might be the D (6 bases). Per germline, CDR1 SEHNR and CDR2 FQNEAQ (reference sequence). This CDR3 has 15 amino acids. The V end was cut by 5 bases, the J end by 6 bases, with 19 bases between. The CDR3 nucleotides are TGTGCCAGCAGCAACCTTCAGGGGTTCAACGCTGAAGCTTTCTTT. Translated, it gives CASSNLQGFNAEAFF.

J is TRBJ1-1 and V is TRBV2, with D possibly being TRBD1 (6 bases). CDR1 is SNHLY, CDR2 FYNNEI, per germline. V was cut by 11 bases and J by 0 bases, with 13 bases left in between. The CDR3 runs 13 residues. This chain's CDR3 is CAGQKQVNTEAFF. The CDR3 DNA reads TGTGCCGGACAGAAACAGGTGAACACTGAAGCTTTCTTT.

The V and J genes are TRBV11-1 and TRBJ2-3; 12 nucleotides align to TRBD2. Germline loops: CDR1 SGHAT, CDR2 FQDESV (reference sequence). The junction had 4 bases not matched to a gene; V was cut back by 4 bases and J by 5 bases. This CDR3 has 15 residues. The CDR3 DNA follows: TGTGCCAGCAGCTCTAGCGGGAGGGCCGGAGATACGCAGTATTTT. This gives the protein CASSSSGRAGDTQYF.

V gene TRBV2 combines with J gene TRBJ1-1; TRBD1 agrees at 7 bases. Trimming took 6 bases from V and 11 from J; bases not matched to a gene: 15. This CDR3 has 14 amino acids. Germline V gene data show CDR1 as SNHLY and CDR2 as FYNNEI. DNA of the CDR3: TGTGCCAGCAGCTGGGACAGCGCCGACGGAAGGGCTTTCTTT. Protein: CASSWDSADGRAFF.

The J gene is TRBJ1-1, the V gene TRBV6-5; the D gene is possibly TRBD1 (5 bases). CDR1 is MNHEY, CDR2 SVGAGI, per germline. Trimming cost V 10 bases and J 5 bases, with 17 bases left between them. CDR3 length: 13 amino acids. The chain's CDR3 is CATKIQGFTEAFF. CDR3 DNA: TGTGCCACCAAAATTCAGGGTTTTACTGAAGCTTTCTTT.

The rearrangement joins TRBV15 to TRBJ2-7; possibly TRBD1 for D (6 bases). Germline assignment: CDR1 LNHNV and CDR2 YYDKDF (reference sequence). Deletions cut 1 base from V and 2 bases from J, with 9 bases between. The CDR3 is 14 residues long. CDR3 sequence reads: CATSRAPGAYEQYF. The CDR3 nucleotides read TGTGCCACCAGCAGAGCGCCAGGGGCCTACGAGCAGTACTTC.

V gene TRBV24-1 combines with J gene TRBJ2-3; 7 positions match TRBD2. The CDR3 has 14 residues. V was clipped by 6 bases and J by 0 bases; unmatched bases: 2. Germline V gene lookup returns CDR1 KGHDR and CDR2 SFDVKD. In DNA, the CDR3 is TGTGCCACCAGTAGCGGGGCTAGCACAGATACGCAGTATTTT. As protein: CATSSGASTDTQYF.

The chain joins TRBV29-1 to TRBJ2-7; possible D gene TRBD2, 6 bases. Trimming shortened V by 3 bases and J by 6 bases, and 15 bases separated the two germline ends. CDR1 SQVTM and CDR2 ANQGSEA come from the germline V gene. The CDR3 length is 13 residues. CDR3 sequence (DNA): TGCAGCGTTGATAATATGGGAGCGGGCGAGCAGTACTTC. Protein product: CSVDNMGAGEQYF.

This clone was recorded only once. V gene TRBV7-9 combines with J gene TRBJ2-7, with D possibly being TRBD2 (5 bases). Germline assignment: CDR1 SEHNR and CDR2 FQNEAQ (reference sequence). This CDR3 contains 16 residues. Trimming pared 0 bases from V and 2 bases from J, leaving 14 bases between. The CDR3 DNA reads as TGTGCCAGCAGCTTAGCCGACTTAGGACTTGCCTACGAGCAGTACTTC. Its protein product is CASSLADLGLAYEQYF.